The clone carrying this TCR beta chain was counted a few times. The entry originates in a study of blood T cells in healthy people across ages. Trimming shortened V by 2 bases and J by 5 bases, and 11 bases separated the two germline ends. This CDR3 is built from 13 residues. Germline V gives CDR1 SGHRS, CDR2 YFSETQ. Combining a sample-barcoded 5' primer with a J-beta primer mix, a second PCR ran for roughly 7 to 12 cycles. TCRdb re-called the 5' RACE reads through MiXCR, storing one row per CDR3 protein. The table has fewer than 1.5 million distinct CDR3 sequences, approximately 40% seen once; the top ten hold roughly 7.9%.

The sequence was obtained from a woman in her late teens or twenties in good health. The chain links TRBV5-1 to TRBJ2-7; the D is unclear. Sequencing was done on a sample of blood. As DNA, the CDR3 is TGCGCCAGCAGCTTCGGTGAGGCGAACGAGCAGTACTTC. The encoded protein is CASSFGEANEQYF.